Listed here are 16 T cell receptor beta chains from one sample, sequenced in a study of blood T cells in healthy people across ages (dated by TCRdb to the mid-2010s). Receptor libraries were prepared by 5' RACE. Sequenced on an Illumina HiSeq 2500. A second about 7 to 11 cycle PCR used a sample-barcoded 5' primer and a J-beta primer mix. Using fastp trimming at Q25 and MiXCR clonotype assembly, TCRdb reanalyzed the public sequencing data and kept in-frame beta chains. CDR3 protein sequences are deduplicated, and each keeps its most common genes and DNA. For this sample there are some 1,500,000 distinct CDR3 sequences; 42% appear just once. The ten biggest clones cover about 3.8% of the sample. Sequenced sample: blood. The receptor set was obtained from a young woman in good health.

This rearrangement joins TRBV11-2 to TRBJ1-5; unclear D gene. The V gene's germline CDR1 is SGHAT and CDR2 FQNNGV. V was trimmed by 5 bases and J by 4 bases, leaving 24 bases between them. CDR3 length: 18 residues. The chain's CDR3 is CASSRSVFMTVNNQPQHF. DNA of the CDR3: TGTGCCAGCAGCCGGAGCGTATTCATGACGGTAAATAATCAGCCCCAGCATTTT.

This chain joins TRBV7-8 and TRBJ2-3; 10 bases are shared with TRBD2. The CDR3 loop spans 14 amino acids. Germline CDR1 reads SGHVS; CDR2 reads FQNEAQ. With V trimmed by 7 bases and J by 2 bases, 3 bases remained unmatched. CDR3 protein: CASILAGYTDTQYF. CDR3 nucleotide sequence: TGTGCCAGCATACTAGCGGGATACACAGATACGCAGTATTTT.

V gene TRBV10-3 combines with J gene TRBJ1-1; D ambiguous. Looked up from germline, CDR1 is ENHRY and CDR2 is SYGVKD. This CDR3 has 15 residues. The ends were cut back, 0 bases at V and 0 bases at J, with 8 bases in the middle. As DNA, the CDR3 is TGTGCCATCAGTGAGTCCAAGCTTTTGAACACTGAAGCTTTCTTT. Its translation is CAISESKLLNTEAFF.

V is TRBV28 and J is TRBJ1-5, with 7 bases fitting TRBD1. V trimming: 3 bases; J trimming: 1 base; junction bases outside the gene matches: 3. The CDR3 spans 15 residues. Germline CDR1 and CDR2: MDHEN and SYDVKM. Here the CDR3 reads CASSLHRGSNQPQHF. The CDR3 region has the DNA TGTGCCAGCAGTTTGCACAGGGGAAGCAATCAGCCCCAGCATTTT.

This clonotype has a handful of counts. Here the CDR3 reads CASPRGQGSYEQYF. CDR3 nucleotide sequence: TGTGCCAGTCCCCGTGGACAGGGGTCGTACGAGCAGTACTTC. The V and J genes are TRBV6-1 and TRBJ2-7; 9 bases match TRBD1. J gave up 4 bases and V 9 bases, and 10 bases lay outside the gene matches. The germline CDR1 and CDR2 sequences are MNHNS and SASEGT. This CDR3 is built from 14 residues.

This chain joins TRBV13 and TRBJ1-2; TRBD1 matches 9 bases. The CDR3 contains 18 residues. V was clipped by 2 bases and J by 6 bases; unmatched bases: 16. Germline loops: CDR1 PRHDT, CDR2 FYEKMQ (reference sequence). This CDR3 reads CASSLRTGVVEVEDGYTF. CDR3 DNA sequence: TGTGCCAGCAGCTTAAGGACAGGGGTCGTTGAAGTGGAGGATGGCTACACCTTC.

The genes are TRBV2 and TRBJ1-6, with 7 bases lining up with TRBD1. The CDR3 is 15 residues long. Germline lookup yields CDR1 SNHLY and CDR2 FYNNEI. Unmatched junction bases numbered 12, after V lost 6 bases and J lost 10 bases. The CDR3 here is CASSFDQGGGSPLHF. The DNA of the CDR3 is TGTGCCAGCAGCTTCGACCAGGGGGGGGGATCACCCCTCCACTTT.

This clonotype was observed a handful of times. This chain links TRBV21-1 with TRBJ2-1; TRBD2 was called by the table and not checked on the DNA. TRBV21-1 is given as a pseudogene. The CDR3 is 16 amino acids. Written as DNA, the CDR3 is TGTGCCAGCAGCAAAGAAAAAGGTCCAGCGGCCAATGAGCAGTTCTTC. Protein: CASSKEKGPAANEQFF.

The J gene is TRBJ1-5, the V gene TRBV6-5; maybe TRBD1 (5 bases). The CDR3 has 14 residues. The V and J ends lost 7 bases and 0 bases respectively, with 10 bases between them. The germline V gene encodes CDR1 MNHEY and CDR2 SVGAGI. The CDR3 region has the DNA TGTGCCAGCAAAGAGGGGTATAGCAATCAGCCCCAGCATTTT. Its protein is CASKEGYSNQPQHF.

The CDR3: CASSLSVLQGHGYTF. As DNA, the CDR3 is TGTGCCAGCAGCTTGTCGGTACTCCAGGGGCATGGCTACACCTTC. This rearrangement joins TRBV5-5 to TRBJ1-2, with D possibly being TRBD1 (6 bases). CDR1 SGHKS and CDR2 YYEKEE come from the germline V gene (reference sequence). This CDR3 region has 15 residues. The V gene lost 1 base and the J gene lost 6 bases, with 16 bases spanning the gap.

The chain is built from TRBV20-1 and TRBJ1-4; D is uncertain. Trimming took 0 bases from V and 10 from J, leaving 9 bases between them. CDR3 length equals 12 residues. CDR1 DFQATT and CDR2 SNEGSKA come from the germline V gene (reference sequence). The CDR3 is CSARDIGGKLFF. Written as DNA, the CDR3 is TGCAGTGCTAGAGATATTGGAGGAAAACTGTTTTTT.

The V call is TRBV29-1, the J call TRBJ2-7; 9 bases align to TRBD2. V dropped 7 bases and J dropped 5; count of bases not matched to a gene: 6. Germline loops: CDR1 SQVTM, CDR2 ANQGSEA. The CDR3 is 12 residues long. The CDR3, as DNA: TGCAGCGCGGGCGGGAGGGTTAACGAGCAGTACTTC. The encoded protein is CSAGGRVNEQYF.

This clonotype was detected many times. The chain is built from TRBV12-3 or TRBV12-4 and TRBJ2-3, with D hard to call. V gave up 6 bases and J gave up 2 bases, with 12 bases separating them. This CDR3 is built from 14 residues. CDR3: CASSLRADTDTQYF. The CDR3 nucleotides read TGTGCCAGCAGCCTTCGGGCCGACACAGATACGCAGTATTTT.

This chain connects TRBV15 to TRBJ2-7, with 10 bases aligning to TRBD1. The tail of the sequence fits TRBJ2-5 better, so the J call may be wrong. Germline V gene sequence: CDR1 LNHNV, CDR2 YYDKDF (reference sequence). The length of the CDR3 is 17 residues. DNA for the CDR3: TGTGCCACCAGCAGAGACCGGACAGGGGGATTTTTAGAGACCCAGTACTTC. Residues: CATSRDRTGGFLETQYF.

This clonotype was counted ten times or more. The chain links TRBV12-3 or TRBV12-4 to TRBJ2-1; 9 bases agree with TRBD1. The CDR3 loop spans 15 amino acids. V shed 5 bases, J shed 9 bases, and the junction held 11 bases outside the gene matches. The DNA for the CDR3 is TGTGCCAGCAGTAGACCGGGACAGGGTATAGGTGAGCAGTTCTTC. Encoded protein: CASSRPGQGIGEQFF.

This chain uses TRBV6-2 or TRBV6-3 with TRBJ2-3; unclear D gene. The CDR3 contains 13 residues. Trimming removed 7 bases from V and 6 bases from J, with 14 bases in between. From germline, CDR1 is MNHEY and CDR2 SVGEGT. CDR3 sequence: CASISYLGDTQYF. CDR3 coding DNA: TGTGCCAGCATTTCCTACCTCGGGGATACGCAGTATTTT.